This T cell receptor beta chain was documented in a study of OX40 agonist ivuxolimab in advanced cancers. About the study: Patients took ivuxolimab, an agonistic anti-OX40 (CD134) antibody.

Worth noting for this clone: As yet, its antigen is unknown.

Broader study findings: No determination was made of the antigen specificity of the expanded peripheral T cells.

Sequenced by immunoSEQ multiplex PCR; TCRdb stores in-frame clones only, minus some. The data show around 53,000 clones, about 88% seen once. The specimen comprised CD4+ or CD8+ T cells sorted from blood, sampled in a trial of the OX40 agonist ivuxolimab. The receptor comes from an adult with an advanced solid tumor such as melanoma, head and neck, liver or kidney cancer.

In DNA form, the CDR3 reads TGTGCCAGCAGCTTCTCGGGAGCCACCGGGGAGCTGTTTTTT. This sequence encodes CASSFSGATGELFF. The V and J genes are TRBV7-9 and TRBJ2-2; D may be TRBD2 (6 bases). The CDR3 runs 14 residues. Germline CDR1 is SEHNR and CDR2 is FQNEAQ (reference sequence). Trimming took 3 bases from V and 4 from J, leaving 9 bases between them.